The 9 T cell receptor beta chains below come from one sample, sequenced in a study of blood T cell repertoires in COVID-19 (dated by TCRdb to the early 2020s). The library was prepared using the immunoSEQ multiplex PCR assay. Drawn from immuneACCESS, this table holds only the in-frame rearrangements with V and J called that TCRdb kept. Clones are partly lost; checked studies trace under half to an unresolved V gene and leave the rest unexplained. Recorded for this sample are over 140,000 clones; 60% to 80% of them occurred a single time. The top ten hold around 9.5% of the sample. The source material was peripheral blood. These receptors were collected from a woman aged 45-59 years with active or convalescent COVID-19.

The chain recombines TRBV7-5 with TRBJ1-5. TRBV7-5 corresponds to a pseudogene. The length of the CDR3 is 17 residues. CDR3 DNA: TGTGCCAGAAGGTCCCAGGCGGGCATGTATAGCAATCAGCCCCAGCATTTT. Amino acid sequence: CARRSQAGMYSNQPQHF.

The chain couples TRBV20-1 to TRBJ2-3, with 9 bases identical to TRBD2. Per germline, CDR1 DFQATT and CDR2 SNEGSKA (reference sequence). CDR3 length: 16 amino acids. After removal of 3 bases from V and 3 bases from J, the junction contained 10 bases not matched to a gene. CDR3 protein: CSASAGATSGTDTQYF. CDR3 nucleotides: TGCAGTGCTAGTGCGGGGGCGACTAGCGGTACAGATACGCAGTATTTT.

In its sample, this clone was seen a few times. The chain has TRBV6-2 or TRBV6-3 and TRBJ1-6; 7 positions match TRBD1. Losses at the gene ends were 2 bases for V and 7 bases for J; bases not matched to a gene: 5. Germline loops: CDR1 MNHEY, CDR2 SVGEGT. The CDR3 extends over 15 amino acids. CDR3 bases: TGTGCCAGCAGTTACAGGGACAGAACCAATTCACCCCTCCACTTT. Translated: CASSYRDRTNSPLHF.

This chain connects TRBV9 to TRBJ2-2, with D possibly TRBD1 on 6 matching bases. CDR1 is SGDLS and CDR2 is YYNGEE in the germline V gene. Trimming pared 0 bases from V and 2 bases from J, leaving 17 bases between. The CDR3 sequence is 18 residues long. DNA of the CDR3: TGTGCCAGCAGCGTAGCTACAGGAGGACAGACTAACACCGGGGAGCTGTTTTTT. This codes for CASSVATGGQTNTGELFF.

This chain uses TRBV27 with TRBJ2-7; 9 positions agree with TRBD1. The J segment lost 8 bases and the V segment lost 5 bases, leaving 13 bases of the junction unmatched. Germline V lookup: CDR1 MNHEY, CDR2 SMNVEV (reference sequence). This CDR3 has 15 amino acids. The CDR3 region is CASSKRQGELSKQYF. Here the CDR3 DNA reads TGTGCCAGCAGTAAGAGACAGGGGGAATTGTCGAAGCAGTACTTC.

CDR3 sequence (DNA): TGTGCCTGGAGTTTGGACAGGGGTGAAAAACTGTTTTTT. Translated: CAWSLDRGEKLFF. V and J are TRBV30 and TRBJ1-4; 9 nucleotides align to TRBD1. Germline trimming cut 2 bases from V and 7 bases from J; bases unmatched to any gene: 2. Germline values: CDR1 GTSNPN, CDR2 SVGIG (reference sequence). This CDR3 comprises 13 residues.

The chain is built from TRBV7-2 and TRBJ2-3, with D tentatively TRBD1 (5 bases). Deletions cut 1 base from V and 1 base from J, with 6 bases between. The germline gives CDR1 SGHTA, CDR2 FQGNSA. The length of the CDR3 is 14 residues. CDR3 loop: CASSLGRGTDTQYF. The CDR3 DNA sequence: TGTGCCAGCAGCTTAGGCAGGGGCACAGATACGCAGTATTTT.

The V gene is TRBV30, the J gene TRBJ1-1; TRBD1 agrees at 7 bases. V was clipped by 1 base and J by 2 bases; unmatched bases: 4. In germline, CDR1 is GTSNPN, CDR2 SVGIG (reference sequence). This CDR3 comprises 14 residues. The CDR3 nucleotides are TGTGCCTGGAGTGCGGGGACAGTCAACACTGAAGCTTTCTTT. This sequence encodes CAWSAGTVNTEAFF.

V and J are TRBV18 and TRBJ2-7; TRBD1 matches 9 bases. Losses at the gene ends were 3 bases for V and 2 bases for J; bases not matched to a gene: 5. The germline CDR1 and CDR2 sequences are KGHSH and LQKENI. The CDR3 has 15 amino acids. The CDR3 bases are TGTGCCAGCTCACCCCCCGGGACAGGGACCTACGAGCAGTACTTC. Amino acids: CASSPPGTGTYEQYF.